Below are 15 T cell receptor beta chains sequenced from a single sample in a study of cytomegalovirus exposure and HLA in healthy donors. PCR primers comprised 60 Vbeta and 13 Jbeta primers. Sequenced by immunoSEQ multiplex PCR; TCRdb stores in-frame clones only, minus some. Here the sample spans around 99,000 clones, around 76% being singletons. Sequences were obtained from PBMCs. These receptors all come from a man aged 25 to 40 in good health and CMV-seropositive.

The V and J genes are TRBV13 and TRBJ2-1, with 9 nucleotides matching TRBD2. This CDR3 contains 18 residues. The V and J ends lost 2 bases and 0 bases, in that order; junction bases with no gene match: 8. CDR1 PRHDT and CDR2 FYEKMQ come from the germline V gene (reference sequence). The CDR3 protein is CASSLNRLAASSYNEQFF. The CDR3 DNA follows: TGTGCCAGCAGCTTAAATCGACTAGCGGCGAGCTCCTACAATGAGCAGTTCTTC.

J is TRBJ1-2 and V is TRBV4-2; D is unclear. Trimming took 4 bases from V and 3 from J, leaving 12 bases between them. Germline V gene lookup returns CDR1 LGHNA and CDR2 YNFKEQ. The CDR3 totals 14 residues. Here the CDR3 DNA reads TGTGCCAGCAGCCCCCTAGGAGGGCACTATGGCTACACCTTC. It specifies CASSPLGGHYGYTF.

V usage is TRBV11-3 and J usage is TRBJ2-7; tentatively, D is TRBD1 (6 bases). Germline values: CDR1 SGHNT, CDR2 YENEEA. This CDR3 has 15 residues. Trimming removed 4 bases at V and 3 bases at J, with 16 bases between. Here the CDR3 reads CASSYPGAVNYEQYF. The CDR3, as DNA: TGTGCCAGCAGCTACCCAGGGGCAGTCAACTACGAGCAGTACTTC.

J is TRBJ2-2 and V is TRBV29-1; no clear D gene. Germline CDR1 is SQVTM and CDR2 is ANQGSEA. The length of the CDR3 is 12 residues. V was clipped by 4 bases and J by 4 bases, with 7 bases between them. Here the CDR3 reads CSVAPGTGELFF. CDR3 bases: TGCAGCGTTGCACCGGGCACCGGGGAGCTGTTTTTT.

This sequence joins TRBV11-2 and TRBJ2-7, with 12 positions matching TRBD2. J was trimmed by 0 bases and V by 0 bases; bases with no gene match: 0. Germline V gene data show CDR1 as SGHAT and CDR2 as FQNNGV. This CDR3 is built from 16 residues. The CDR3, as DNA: TGTGCCAGCAGCTTAGAGGGACTAGCGGGCTCCTACGAGCAGTACTTC. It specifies CASSLEGLAGSYEQYF.

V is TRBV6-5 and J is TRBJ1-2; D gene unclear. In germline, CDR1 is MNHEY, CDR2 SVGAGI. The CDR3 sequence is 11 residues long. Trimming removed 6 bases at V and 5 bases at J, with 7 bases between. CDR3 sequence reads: CASSHNYGYTF. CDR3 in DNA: TGTGCCAGCAGCCACAATTATGGCTACACCTTC.

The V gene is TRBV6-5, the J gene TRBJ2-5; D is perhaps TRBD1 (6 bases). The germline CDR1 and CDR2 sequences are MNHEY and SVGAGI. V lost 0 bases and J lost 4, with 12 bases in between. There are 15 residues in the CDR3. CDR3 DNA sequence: TGTGCCAGCAGTTACTCCTACAGGGTAGGAGAGACCCAGTACTTC. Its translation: CASSYSYRVGETQYF.

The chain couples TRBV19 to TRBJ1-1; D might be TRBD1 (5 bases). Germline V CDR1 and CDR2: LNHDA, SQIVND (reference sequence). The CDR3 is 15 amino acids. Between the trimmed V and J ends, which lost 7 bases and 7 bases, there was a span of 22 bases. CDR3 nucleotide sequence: TGTGCCAGTATCGGGACTCCACTGGTGGGTGGTGAAGCTTTCTTT. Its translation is CASIGTPLVGGEAFF. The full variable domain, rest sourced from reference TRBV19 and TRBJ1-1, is DGGITQSPKYLFRKEGQNVTLSCEQNLNHDAMYWYRQDPGQGLRLIYYSQIVNDFQKGDIAEGYSVSREKKESFPLTVTSAQKNPTAFYLCASIGTPLVGGEAFFGQGTRLTVV.

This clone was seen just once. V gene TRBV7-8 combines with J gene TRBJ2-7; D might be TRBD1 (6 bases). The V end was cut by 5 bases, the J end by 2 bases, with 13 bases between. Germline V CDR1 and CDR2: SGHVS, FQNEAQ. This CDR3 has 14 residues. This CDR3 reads CASSPGQGPYEQYF. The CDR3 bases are TGTGCCAGCAGCCCGGGACAAGGGCCCTACGAGCAGTACTTC.

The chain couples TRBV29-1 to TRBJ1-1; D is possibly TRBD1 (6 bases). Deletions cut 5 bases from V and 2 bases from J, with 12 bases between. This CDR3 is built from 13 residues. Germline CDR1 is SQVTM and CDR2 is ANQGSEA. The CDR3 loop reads CSVRQVINTEAFF. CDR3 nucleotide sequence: TGCAGCGTTCGACAGGTCATCAACACTGAAGCTTTCTTT. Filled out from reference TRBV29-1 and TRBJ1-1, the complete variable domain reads SAVISQKPSRDICQRGTSLTIQCQVDSQVTMMFWYRQQPGQSLTLIATANQGSEATYESGFVIDKFPISRPNLTFSTLTVSNMSPEDSSIYLCSVRQVINTEAFFGQGTRLTVV.

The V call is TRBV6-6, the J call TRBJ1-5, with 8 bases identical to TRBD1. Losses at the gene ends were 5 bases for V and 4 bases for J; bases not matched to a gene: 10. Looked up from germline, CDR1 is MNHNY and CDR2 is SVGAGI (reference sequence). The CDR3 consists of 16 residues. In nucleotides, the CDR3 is TGTGCCAGCAGTACCCCAGGGGGCCCTCTGAATCAGCCCCAGCATTTT. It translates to CASSTPGGPLNQPQHF.

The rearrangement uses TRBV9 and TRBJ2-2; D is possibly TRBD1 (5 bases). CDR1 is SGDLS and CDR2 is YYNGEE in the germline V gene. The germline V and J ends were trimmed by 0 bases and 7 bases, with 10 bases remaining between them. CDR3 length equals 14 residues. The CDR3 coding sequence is TGTGCCAGCAGCGTAGGCAGGGAAATCGGGGAGCTGTTTTTT. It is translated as CASSVGREIGELFF.

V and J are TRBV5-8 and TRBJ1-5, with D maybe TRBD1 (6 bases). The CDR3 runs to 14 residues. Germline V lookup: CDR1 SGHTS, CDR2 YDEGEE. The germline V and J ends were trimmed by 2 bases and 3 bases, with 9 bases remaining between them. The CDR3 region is CASSLGTNNQPQHF. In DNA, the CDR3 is TGTGCCAGCAGCTTAGGGACAAACAATCAGCCCCAGCATTTT.

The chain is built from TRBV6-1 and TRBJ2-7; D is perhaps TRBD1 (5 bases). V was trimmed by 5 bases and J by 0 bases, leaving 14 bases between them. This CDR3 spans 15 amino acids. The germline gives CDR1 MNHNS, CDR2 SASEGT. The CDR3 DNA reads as TGTGCCAGCAGTACCTTTTCTGACAGCTCCTACGAGCAGTACTTC. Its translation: CASSTFSDSSYEQYF.

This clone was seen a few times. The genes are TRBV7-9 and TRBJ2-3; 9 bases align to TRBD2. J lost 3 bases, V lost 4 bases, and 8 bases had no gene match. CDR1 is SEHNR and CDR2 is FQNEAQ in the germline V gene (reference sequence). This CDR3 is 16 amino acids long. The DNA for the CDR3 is TGTGCCAGCAGCTCAAATCTAGCGGGGACAACAGATACGCAGTATTTT. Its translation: CASSSNLAGTTDTQYF.